This T cell receptor beta chain was recorded in a study of identical twins. The study, taken as a whole, reports: Insertions were fewer in abundant cord blood beta clonotypes, whereas memory repertoires showed none of this pattern. Diverse VJ usage suggested most zero-insertion clonotypes were not invariant T cells.

One entry per CDR3 protein results from TCRdb running MiXCR on the 5' RACE reads. The sample consists of about 500,000 distinct CDR3 sequences, roughly an eighth of them appearing once. This clonotype was found a few times. Antigen specificity is unknown. This CDR3 has 13 amino acids. V was pared by 4 bases and J by 6 bases, with 13 bases between. Germline V gene lookup returns CDR1 DFQATT and CDR2 SNEGSKA (reference sequence). In every case, the donor was a healthy Caucasian. The sample was also reused in another study, on yellow fever vaccine responses in identical twins.

The rearrangement joins TRBV20-1 to TRBJ2-1, with D perhaps TRBD2 (6 bases). The TCR sequence derives from a young woman in good health. Material: CD4+ T cells sorted from blood. CDR3 in amino acids: CSAKSASANEQFF. As DNA, the CDR3 is TGCAGTGCTAAGAGCGCTAGCGCCAATGAGCAGTTCTTC.